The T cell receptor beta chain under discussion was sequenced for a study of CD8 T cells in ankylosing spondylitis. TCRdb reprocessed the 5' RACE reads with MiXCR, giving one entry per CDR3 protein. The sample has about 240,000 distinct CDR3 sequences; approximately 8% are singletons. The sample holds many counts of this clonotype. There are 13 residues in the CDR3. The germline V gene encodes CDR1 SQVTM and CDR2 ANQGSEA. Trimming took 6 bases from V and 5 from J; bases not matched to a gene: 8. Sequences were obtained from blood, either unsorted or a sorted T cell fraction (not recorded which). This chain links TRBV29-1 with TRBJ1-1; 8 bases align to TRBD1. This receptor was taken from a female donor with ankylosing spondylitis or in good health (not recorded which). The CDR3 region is CSVQGARRTEAFF. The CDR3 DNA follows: TGCAGCGTCCAGGGGGCGCGAAGAACTGAAGCTTTCTTT.